This paragraph reports one TCR beta chain. Its matching antigen is unknown. CDR3 length: 16 amino acids. V was pared by 6 bases and J by 1 base, with 16 bases between. The V gene's germline CDR1 is MDHEN and CDR2 SYDVKM. This specimen comes from a study of shared clonotypes between healthy human individuals. Study conclusions and caveats: Donor scarcity curtailed the genetic and exposure-history diversity represented herein.

Naive CD45RA+ and memory CD45RA-negative subsets were split from CD4+ cells. Sorted-subset replicate PCR reactions contained 200 ng DNA, corresponding to approximately 30,000 T cell genomes. Profiled with immunoSEQ multiplex PCR; TCRdb holds only in-frame clones, not every one. The data contain about 2.4 million clones, under 95% of them singletons. The J gene is TRBJ1-5, the V gene TRBV28; a weak D match, TRBD1 (6 bases). Sequencing input: naive CD4+ T cells from PBMCs. The subset was: CD45RA+ positively selected. The source of this sequence is a man aged 18 to 35 in good health. Some clones in this sample may be carry-over from other donors' samples. DNA of the CDR3: TGTGCCAGCAGACCCGGGGGGGGCGGAAGCAATCAGCCCCAGCATTTT. It encodes CASRPGGGGSNQPQHF.